Shown below are 21 T cell receptor beta chains from a single sample sequenced in a study of blood T cell repertoires in COVID-19. Assay: immunoSEQ multiplex PCR; the TCRdb copy retains only in-frame clones and omits some. The sample records about 110,000 clones, 84% being singletons. The sample was peripheral blood. The receptors were sampled from a woman aged 55 to 70 with acute or convalescent COVID-19.

Written as DNA, the CDR3 is TGTGCCAGCAGGGGATGGAGGGGTCGAAACAATGAGCAGTTCTTC. The encoded protein is CASRGWRGRNNEQFF. V usage is TRBV2 and J usage is TRBJ2-1; TRBD2 might be the D (6 bases). The CDR3 sequence is 15 residues long. CDR1 SNHLY and CDR2 FYNNEI come from the germline V gene. Trimming cost V 6 bases and J 5 bases, with 17 bases left between them.

The chain is built from TRBV6-6 and TRBJ1-4; D not resolved. The CDR3 spans 15 residues. V dropped 7 bases and J dropped 8 bases, with 20 bases sitting between them. CDR1 and CDR2 from the germline V gene are MNHNY and SVGAGI (reference sequence). The CDR3, as DNA: TGTGCCAGCACCGACGGGCGGGGTTTGTGGGAAAAACTGTTTTTT. Translated, it gives CASTDGRGLWEKLFF.

This rearrangement joins TRBV19 to TRBJ2-7; 7 bases agree with TRBD2. Trimming at V came to 4 bases and at J to 0 bases, leaving 6 bases not matched to a gene. Germline loops: CDR1 LNHDA, CDR2 SQIVND (reference sequence). This CDR3 spans 15 amino acids. CDR3 DNA: TGTGCCAGTAGTAAGACTAGCCTGAGCTCCTACGAGCAGTACTTC. Translation gives CASSKTSLSSYEQYF.

For the CDR3, the DNA is TGTGCCAGTAGTACCACGGGAGCTTTATACGAGCAGTACTTC. This sequence encodes CASSTTGALYEQYF. This sequence joins TRBV19 and TRBJ2-7; a weak D match, TRBD2 (6 bases). The CDR3 sequence is 14 residues long. Germline V gives CDR1 LNHDA, CDR2 SQIVND (reference sequence). V was pared by 4 bases and J by 4 bases, with 14 bases between. The whole variable domain, filled in from reference TRBV19 and TRBJ2-7, reads DGGITQSPKYLFRKEGQNVTLSCEQNLNHDAMYWYRQDPGQGLRLIYYSQIVNDFQKGDIAEGYSVSREKKESFPLTVTSAQKNPTAFYLCASSTTGALYEQYFGPGTRLTVT.

The chain combines TRBV7-9 with TRBJ2-1, with 8 bases aligning to TRBD1. V was clipped by 4 bases and J by 6 bases; unmatched bases: 5. CDR3 size: 14 residues. Germline lookup yields CDR1 SEHNR and CDR2 FQNEAQ (reference sequence). The chain's CDR3 is CASSSSGTGNEQFF. The CDR3 DNA reads TGTGCCAGCAGCTCGTCCGGGACAGGCAATGAGCAGTTCTTC.

The chain uses TRBV3-1 (or the pseudogene TRBV3-2) and TRBJ2-5, with TRBD2 as a possible D gene (7 bases). Germline V gene lookup returns CDR1 LGHDT and CDR2 YNNKEL (reference sequence). The V end lost 3 bases, the J end lost 4 bases, and 18 bases lay between the germline ends. The CDR3 sequence is 16 residues long. The chain's CDR3 is CASSQVGDRGAETQYF. DNA for the CDR3: TGTGCCAGCAGCCAGGTCGGAGACCGGGGGGCAGAGACCCAGTACTTC.

This sequence joins TRBV6-5 and TRBJ1-1, with a weak D call TRBD1 (6 bases). This CDR3 has 12 residues. Trimming took 9 bases from V and 6 from J, leaving 14 bases between them. Germline V gives CDR1 MNHEY, CDR2 SVGAGI. The CDR3 protein is CASHRVRSEAFF. In DNA form, the CDR3 reads TGTGCCAGTCACAGGGTTCGATCTGAAGCTTTCTTT.

The rearrangement uses TRBV5-1 and TRBJ1-1; D is uncertain. Germline V gene data show CDR1 as SGHRS and CDR2 as YFSETQ. V lost 4 bases to trimming and J lost 0 bases, with 4 bases between them. This CDR3 is built from 12 residues. The CDR3 DNA reads as TGCGCCAGCAGCACAATGAACACTGAAGCTTTCTTT. Translating it yields CASSTMNTEAFF. Complete variable domain (other parts from reference TRBV5-1 and TRBJ1-1): KAGVTQTPRYLIKTRGQQVTLSCSPISGHRSVSWYQQTPGQGLQFLFEYFSETQRNKGNFPGRFSGRQFSNSRSEMNVSTLELGDSALYLCASSTMNTEAFFGQGTRLTVV.

In this sample, this clone turned up once. The gene calls are TRBV6-5 and TRBJ1-5; D not certain. This CDR3 spans 15 amino acids. V was pared by 0 bases and J by 4 bases, with 10 bases between. CDR1 is MNHEY and CDR2 is SVGAGI in the germline V gene. In DNA, the CDR3 is TGTGCCAGCAGTTACTCTCCGGGTTGGAATCAGCCCCAGCATTTT. Its protein is CASSYSPGWNQPQHF.

The chain has TRBV5-1 and TRBJ1-3; maybe TRBD1 (5 bases). Germline CDR1 reads SGHRS; CDR2 reads YFSETQ. The CDR3 is 17 residues long. V dropped 0 bases and J dropped 0 bases, with 13 bases sitting between them. The DNA for the CDR3 is TGCGCCAGCAGCTTGGGCGGGACTACCAACTCTGGAAACACCATATATTTT. Translating it yields CASSLGGTTNSGNTIYF.

The rearrangement joins TRBV5-1 to TRBJ1-1; a weak D match, TRBD1 (5 bases). The CDR3 loop spans 16 amino acids. Deletions cut 4 bases from V and 1 base from J, with 17 bases between. CDR1 SGHRS and CDR2 YFSETQ come from the germline V gene. The CDR3 nucleotides are TGCGCCAGCAGCCGTGTCTCAGGGCCCACGAACACTGAAGCTTTCTTT. It translates to CASSRVSGPTNTEAFF.

J is TRBJ1-5 and V is TRBV19; TRBD1 agrees at 7 bases. Looked up from germline, CDR1 is LNHDA and CDR2 is SQIVND (reference sequence). The CDR3 runs to 17 residues. V was pared by 0 bases and J by 7 bases, with 12 bases of the junction left unmatched. CDR3 sequence reads: CASSIDPGQSLGQPQHF. In DNA, the CDR3 is TGTGCCAGTAGTATAGATCCGGGACAGAGTCTTGGCCAGCCCCAGCATTTT.

The gene calls are TRBV7-2 and TRBJ2-2; 11 bases are a match to TRBD2. The CDR3 sequence is 14 residues long. Germline loops: CDR1 SGHTA, CDR2 FQGNSA. Unmatched junction bases numbered 4, after V lost 8 bases and J lost 5 bases. The CDR3 DNA reads TGTGCCAGCGGACTAGCGGGTAGGACCGGGGAGCTGTTTTTT. Translated, it gives CASGLAGRTGELFF.

This clone was observed a handful of times. The V and J genes are TRBV28 and TRBJ1-5, with D possibly being TRBD1 (6 bases). Trimming took 3 bases from V and 1 from J, leaving 7 bases between them. This CDR3 is 14 amino acids long. Germline V gene data show CDR1 as MDHEN and CDR2 as SYDVKM. CDR3: CASSFGTSNQPQHF. In DNA, the CDR3 is TGTGCCAGCAGTTTCGGGACAAGCAATCAGCCCCAGCATTTT.

This chain connects TRBV2 to TRBJ2-2, with 10 positions matching TRBD2. The CDR3 totals 16 residues. V dropped 6 bases and J dropped 0; count of bases not matched to a gene: 4. Per the germline V gene, CDR1 is SNHLY and CDR2 is FYNNEI. CDR3 loop: CASRAGTSANTGELFF. Written as DNA, the CDR3 is TGTGCCAGCAGAGCAGGGACTAGCGCGAACACCGGGGAGCTGTTTTTT.

The rearrangement joins TRBV7-9 to TRBJ1-1, with TRBD1 identical over 10 bases. The junction had 4 bases not matched to a gene; V was cut back by 5 bases and J by 1 base. The germline V gene encodes CDR1 SEHNR and CDR2 FQNEAQ (reference sequence). CDR3 length equals 15 residues. The chain's CDR3 is CASSPGTGANTEAFF. In DNA, the CDR3 is TGTGCCAGCAGCCCGGGGACAGGGGCGAACACTGAAGCTTTCTTT. The full variable domain, in which reference TRBV7-9 and TRBJ1-1 provide the parts outside the CDR3, is DTGVSQNPRHKITKRGQNVTFRCDPISEHNRLYWYRQTLGQGPEFLTYFQNEAQLEKSRLLSDRFSAERPKGSFSTLEIQRTEQGDSAMYLCASSPGTGANTEAFFGQGTRLTVV.

The V and J genes are TRBV27 and TRBJ2-7; TRBD1 matches 9 bases. CDR1 and CDR2 (germline): MNHEY, SMNVEV (reference sequence). Losses at the gene ends were 5 bases for V and 0 bases for J; bases not matched to a gene: 2. CDR3 length: 14 amino acids. The CDR3 nucleotides read TGTGCCAGCAGTGCGACAGGGGGCTCCTACGAGCAGTACTTC. Its protein product is CASSATGGSYEQYF.

This chain joins TRBV5-1 and TRBJ1-1, with D tentatively TRBD1 (5 bases). The CDR3 is made up of 16 amino acids. Per the germline V gene, CDR1 is SGHRS and CDR2 is YFSETQ. The V gene lost 0 bases and the J gene lost 4 bases, with 16 bases spanning the gap. The CDR3 sequence: CASSLVAGSEGTEAFF. In DNA, the CDR3 is TGCGCCAGCAGCTTGGTGGCAGGGTCGGAGGGCACTGAAGCTTTCTTT.

V and J are TRBV10-1 and TRBJ2-3; D uncertain. V was trimmed by 6 bases and J by 3 bases, leaving 19 bases between them. The CDR3 length is 16 residues. CDR1 is WNHNN, CDR2 SYGVQD, per germline (reference sequence). This chain's CDR3 is CASSLFRQAGTDTQYF. CDR3 DNA: TGCGCCAGCAGCCTCTTCCGGCAGGCCGGAACAGATACGCAGTATTTT.

The chain carries TRBV11-3 and TRBJ2-3; possible D gene TRBD2, 6 bases. V was shortened by 2 bases and J by 0 bases, with 9 bases between the two germline ends. Germline lookup yields CDR1 SGHNT and CDR2 YENEEA. The CDR3 consists of 15 residues. The CDR3 DNA is TGTGCCAGCAGCTTAACGAGCGGGAGCACAGATACGCAGTATTTT. Its translation: CASSLTSGSTDTQYF.

This clone occurred once. The chain couples TRBV24-1 to TRBJ2-7; 10 bases map to TRBD1. Germline V gene sequence: CDR1 KGHDR, CDR2 SFDVKD. CDR3 length: 15 amino acids. After removal of 5 bases from V and 4 bases from J, the junction contained 7 bases not matched to a gene. The CDR3 DNA reads as TGTGCCACCAGTGGAGAGACAGGGGGCGTTTACGAGCAGTACTTC. Translated: CATSGETGGVYEQYF.